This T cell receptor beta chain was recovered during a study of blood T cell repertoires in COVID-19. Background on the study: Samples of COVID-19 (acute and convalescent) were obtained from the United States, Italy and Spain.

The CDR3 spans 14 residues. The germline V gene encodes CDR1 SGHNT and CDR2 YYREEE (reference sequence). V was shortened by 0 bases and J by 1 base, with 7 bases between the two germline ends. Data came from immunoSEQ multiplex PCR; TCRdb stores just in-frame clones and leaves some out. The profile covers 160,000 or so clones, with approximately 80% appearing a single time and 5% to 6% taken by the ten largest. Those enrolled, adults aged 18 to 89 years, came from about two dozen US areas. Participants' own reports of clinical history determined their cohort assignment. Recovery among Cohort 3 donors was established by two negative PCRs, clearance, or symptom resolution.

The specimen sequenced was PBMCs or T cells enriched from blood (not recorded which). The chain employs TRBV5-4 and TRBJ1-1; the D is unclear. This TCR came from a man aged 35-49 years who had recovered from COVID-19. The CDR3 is CASSLDGANTEAFF. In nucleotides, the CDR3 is TGTGCCAGCAGCTTGGACGGAGCGAACACTGAAGCTTTCTTT.